Detailed here is one T cell receptor beta chain. Assay: immunoSEQ multiplex PCR; the TCRdb copy retains only in-frame clones and omits some. The sample contains 60,000 to 80,000 clones, about 80% of which appear only once. CDR1 SEHNR and CDR2 FQNEAQ come from the germline V gene (reference sequence). Trimming cost V 4 bases and J 3 bases; bases outside gene matches: 8. This CDR3 contains 17 residues. The source of the sample is a study of OX40 agonist ivuxolimab in advanced cancers. The chain uses TRBV7-9 and TRBJ2-1; TRBD2 matches 11 bases. This sequence originates from an adult with an advanced solid tumor such as melanoma, head and neck, liver or kidney cancer. This specimen was CD4+ or CD8+ T cells sorted from blood, taken in a trial of the OX40 agonist ivuxolimab. The CDR3 region is CASSYTAGTSGYNEQFF. Written as DNA, the CDR3 is TGTGCCAGCAGCTATACTGCGGGGACTAGCGGCTACAATGAGCAGTTCTTC.